This T cell receptor beta chain is from a study of immune heterogeneity within non-small cell lung tumors. The CDR3 has 14 residues. From germline, CDR1 is SGHRS and CDR2 YFSETQ. Trimming removed 0 bases at V and 1 base at J, with 7 bases between. Broader study findings: A moderate but significant correlation was observed between local T-cell clonality and local tumor mutational burden (R 0.3 to 0.4).

A first 10-cycle multiplex round used 32 V-gene and 13 J-gene primers on TCR beta CDR3. Using its own MiXCR run on the multiplex PCR reads, TCRdb lists one record per CDR3 protein. The sample includes roughly 10,000 distinct CDR3 sequences, about 30% of them seen just once. This clonotype has a count of ten or more. Its antigen is as yet unknown. Bulk tumor genomic DNA (about 600 ng per sample) served as template. While surgery was under way, several biopsies spaced far apart were taken per primary tumor. Enrolled patients presented with newly diagnosed, previously untreated non-small cell lung cancer and underwent curative surgery. There were roughly 15 donors in total. They were all newly diagnosed non-small cell lung cancer patients undergoing surgery with curative intent.

Sequenced material: lung tumor tissue. This receptor was identified in a woman between 50 and 59 years old with non-small cell lung cancer. This chain joins TRBV5-1 and TRBJ1-1; no definite D call. CDR3 DNA sequence: TGCGCCAGCAGCTTGGAAGGAGGGAACACTGAAGCTTTCTTT. The encoded protein is CASSLEGGNTEAFF.